Shown below are 10 T cell receptor beta chains from a single sample sequenced in a study of identical twins. Each CDR3 protein gets one entry after TCRdb re-called the 5' RACE reads with MiXCR. The data hold 1.5 million to 2 million distinct CDR3 sequences, with about 31% observed a single time. Sequenced: cord blood. The source of these receptors is a newborn girl in good health.

This clonotype was found once. This chain links TRBV3-1 with TRBJ1-4; possibly TRBD1 for D (5 bases). CDR1 is LGHDT and CDR2 is YNNKEL in the germline V gene (reference sequence). The CDR3 totals 18 residues. The germline V and J ends were trimmed by 4 bases and 7 bases, with 25 bases remaining between them. CDR3 residues: CASSPGTWEGLKGEKLFF. In DNA, the CDR3 is TGTGCCAGCAGCCCCGGGACCTGGGAGGGGCTAAAGGGTGAAAAACTGTTTTTT.

The sample holds a few counts of this clonotype. This chain joins TRBV15 and TRBJ1-5; D not certain. This CDR3 is 14 amino acids long. Per germline, CDR1 LNHNV and CDR2 YYDKDF (reference sequence). V dropped 1 base and J dropped 4 bases, with 8 bases sitting between them. The CDR3 sequence is CATSRVSFNQPQHF. In DNA form, the CDR3 reads TGTGCCACCAGCAGAGTGAGTTTTAATCAGCCCCAGCATTTT.

Only a few counts were recorded for this clonotype. The chain combines TRBV11-2 with TRBJ1-2; possibly TRBD1 for D (5 bases). Germline CDR1 is SGHAT and CDR2 is FQNNGV. There are 14 residues in the CDR3. V lost 5 bases, J lost 4 bases, and 14 bases lay in between. The CDR3 loop is CASSPQGIGYGYTF. As DNA, the CDR3 is TGTGCCAGCAGCCCGCAGGGTATTGGCTATGGCTACACCTTC.

This clonotype showed up just a few times. V is TRBV20-1 and J is TRBJ1-5; D gene uncertain. The CDR3 is made up of 12 amino acids. Germline values: CDR1 DFQATT, CDR2 SNEGSKA (reference sequence). Trimming took 3 bases from V and 7 from J, leaving 10 bases between them. For the CDR3, the DNA is TGCAGTGCTAGCCCCCTTGGACAGCCCCAGCATTTT. This codes for CSASPLGQPQHF.

This clonotype has only a few counts. The rearrangement uses TRBV29-1 and TRBJ2-1; perhaps TRBD1 as D (6 bases). CDR1 SQVTM and CDR2 ANQGSEA come from the germline V gene. The germline V and J ends were trimmed by 0 bases and 5 bases, with 8 bases remaining between them. This CDR3 is built from 13 residues. The DNA for the CDR3 is TGCAGCGTTGAAGAACCAGGGGACAATGAGCAGTTCTTC. Its protein is CSVEEPGDNEQFF.

V gene TRBV7-9 combines with J gene TRBJ2-7; a possible D gene is TRBD2 (5 bases). The V end was cut by 0 bases, the J end by 3 bases, with 12 bases between. The V gene's germline CDR1 is SEHNR and CDR2 FQNEAQ (reference sequence). This CDR3 contains 15 residues. In DNA form, the CDR3 reads TGTGCCAGCAGCTTAGCCGCACGCAGCGGCTACGAGCAGTACTTC. Encoded protein: CASSLAARSGYEQYF.

The sample holds a few counts of this clonotype. The chain recombines TRBV20-1 with TRBJ2-7; D is unresolved. With 0 bases removed from V and 5 bases from J, the gap between germline ends came to 11 bases. Per the germline V gene, CDR1 is DFQATT and CDR2 is SNEGSKA (reference sequence). The CDR3 totals 13 residues. CDR3 protein: CSARDRGLDEQYF. Here the CDR3 DNA reads TGCAGTGCTAGAGATCGTGGGTTAGACGAGCAGTACTTC.

This clonotype has more than one count but fewer than ten. V is TRBV6-2 or TRBV6-3 and J is TRBJ1-5, with D hard to call. Between the trimmed V and J ends, which lost 0 bases and 2 bases, there was a span of 17 bases. From germline, CDR1 is MNHEY and CDR2 SVGEGT. The CDR3 covers 18 residues. CDR3 protein: CASSYSLARTRGNQPQHF. DNA for the CDR3: TGTGCCAGCAGTTACTCGCTTGCCCGGACGAGGGGCAATCAGCCCCAGCATTTT.

This clonotype was recorded a few times. V usage is TRBV30 and J usage is TRBJ2-5; no reliable D call. Trimming pared 0 bases from V and 2 bases from J, leaving 10 bases between. The CDR3 is made up of 14 amino acids. Germline lookup yields CDR1 GTSNPN and CDR2 SVGIG (reference sequence). DNA for the CDR3: TGTGCCTGGAGTGTAGTGCAGGTTCAAGAGACCCAGTACTTC. This sequence encodes CAWSVVQVQETQYF.

This clonotype showed up just a few times. The genes are TRBV28 and TRBJ1-5; no definite D call. From germline, CDR1 is MDHEN and CDR2 SYDVKM. The CDR3 consists of 20 residues. With 1 base removed from V and 3 bases from J, the gap between germline ends came to 25 bases. The CDR3 reads CASSLSPINMAGRVNQPQHF. CDR3 in DNA: TGTGCCAGCAGTTTATCCCCAATAAACATGGCGGGGAGGGTCAATCAGCCCCAGCATTTT.